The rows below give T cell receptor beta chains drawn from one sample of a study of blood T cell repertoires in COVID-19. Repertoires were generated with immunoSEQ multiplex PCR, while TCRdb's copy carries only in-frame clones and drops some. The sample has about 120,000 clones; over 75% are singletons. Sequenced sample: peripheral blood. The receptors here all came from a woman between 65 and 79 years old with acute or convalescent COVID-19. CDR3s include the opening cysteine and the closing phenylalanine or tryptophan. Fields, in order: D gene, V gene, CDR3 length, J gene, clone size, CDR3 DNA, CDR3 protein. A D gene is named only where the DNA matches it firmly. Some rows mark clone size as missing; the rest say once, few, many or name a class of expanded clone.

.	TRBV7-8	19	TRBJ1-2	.	TGTGCCAGCACTTTTCAAGTGATGGGTAGGAGGGACCGGCAAGATGGCTACACCTTC	CASTFQVMGRRDRQDGYTF
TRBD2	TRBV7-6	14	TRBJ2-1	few	TGTGCCAGCAGCTTAGAAGGTAGCGGGGGGGCGAAGTTCTTC	CASSLEGSGGAKFF
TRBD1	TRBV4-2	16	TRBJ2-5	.	TGTGCCAGCAGCCAAGAATGGACAGGGCTTCAAGAGACCCAGTACTTC	CASSQEWTGLQETQYF
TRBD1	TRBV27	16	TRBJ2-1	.	TGTGCCAGCAGTCCGCAGACAGGGGTCAGACTCAATGAGCAGTTCTTC	CASSPQTGVRLNEQFF
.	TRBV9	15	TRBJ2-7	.	TGTGCCAGCAGCGTAGCGGTGGGCAGCCACTACGAGCAGTACTTC	CASSVAVGSHYEQYF
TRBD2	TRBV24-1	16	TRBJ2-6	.	TGTGCCACCAGTGATTCGGGGGGTTCTGGGGCCAACGTCCTGACTTTC	CATSDSGGSGANVLTF
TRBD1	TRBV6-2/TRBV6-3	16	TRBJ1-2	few	TGTGCCAGCAGTTATTCGACAGGGGGCCTAATACGTGGCTACACCTTC	CASSYSTGGLIRGYTF
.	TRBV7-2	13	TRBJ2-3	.	TGTGCCAGCAGCGGAAGAAGGGGGGATACGCAGTATTTT	CASSGRRGDTQYF
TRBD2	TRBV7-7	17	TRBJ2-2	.	TGTGCCAGCAGCCCTCTCGGGACTAGCGCAAACACCGGGGAGCTGTTTTTT	CASSPLGTSANTGELFF
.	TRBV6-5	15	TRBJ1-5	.	TGTGCCAGCAAGGCTCTGCGGGGGGGCGATCAGCCCCAGCATTTT	CASKALRGGDQPQHF
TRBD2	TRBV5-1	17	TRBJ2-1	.	TGCGCCAGCAGCCCCGCCGGGACTAGCGGGGGGGTAGGTGAGCAGTTCTTC	CASSPAGTSGGVGEQFF
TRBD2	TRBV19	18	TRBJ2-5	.	TGTGCCAGTAGTATGGCGCTAGCGGGGGGGCCTTCGGGCGAGACCCAGTACTTC	CASSMALAGGPSGETQYF
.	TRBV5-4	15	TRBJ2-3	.	TGTGCCAGCACCCCTGGGACTCCTAGCACAGATACGCAGTATTTT	CASTPGTPSTDTQYF
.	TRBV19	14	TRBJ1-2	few	TGTGCCAGTAGTATAGTACAGGGAAAAAGGAGCTACACCTTC	CASSIVQGKRSYTF
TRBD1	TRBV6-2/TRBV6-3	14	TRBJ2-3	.	TGTGCCAGCAGTCTCGGGACAGGGGCGCGTACGCAGTATTTT	CASSLGTGARTQYF
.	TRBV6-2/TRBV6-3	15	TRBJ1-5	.	TGTGCCAGCAGTTACATAGGGGAAAGGAATCAGCCCCAGCATTTT	CASSYIGERNQPQHF
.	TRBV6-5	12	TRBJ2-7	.	TGTGCCAGCTTAGGACAGACCTACGAGCAGTACTTC	CASLGQTYEQYF
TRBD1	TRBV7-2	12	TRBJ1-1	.	TGTGCTTTGGACAGGGTGGGCACTGAAGCTTTCTTT	CALDRVGTEAFF
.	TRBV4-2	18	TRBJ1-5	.	TGTGCCAGCAGCCAAGATCCGACAGAAATTACTACTTATCAGCCCCAGCATTTT	CASSQDPTEITTYQPQHF
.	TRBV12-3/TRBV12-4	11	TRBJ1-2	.	TGTGCCAGCAGTTTAGGGCTTGGCTACACCTTC	CASSLGLGYTF
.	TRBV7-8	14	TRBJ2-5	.	TGTGCCAGCAGGGGGGGCGGGGGAAAAGAGACCCAGTACTTC	CASRGGGGKETQYF
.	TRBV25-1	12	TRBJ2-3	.	TGTGCCAGCAGTCTAGCCCCAGATACGCAGTATTTT	CASSLAPDTQYF
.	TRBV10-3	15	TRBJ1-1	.	TGTGCCACACATTTCACGCCAGGGGTATGGACTGAAGCTTTCTTT	CATHFTPGVWTEAFF
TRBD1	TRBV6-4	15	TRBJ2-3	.	TGTGCCAGCAGTAAGGGACAGGGGGCCACAGATACGCAGTATTTT	CASSKGQGATDTQYF
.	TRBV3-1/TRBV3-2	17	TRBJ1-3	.	TGTGCCAGCAGCCTAAGAGGGGGTCGAAGCTCTGGAAACACCATATATTTT	CASSLRGGRSSGNTIYF
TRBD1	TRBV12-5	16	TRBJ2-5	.	TGTGCTAGTGGTTTGGGTACTAGGACAGGGGGAGAGACCCAGTACTTC	CASGLGTRTGGETQYF
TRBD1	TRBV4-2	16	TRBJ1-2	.	TGTGCCAGCAGCCAGACCAGGCAGGGGGTCGGGTATGGCTACACCTTC	CASSQTRQGVGYGYTF
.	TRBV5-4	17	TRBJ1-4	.	TGTGCCAGCAGCGCCGGATCTCCGGGAGCAACTAATGAAAAACTGTTTTTT	CASSAGSPGATNEKLFF
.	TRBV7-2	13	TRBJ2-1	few	TGTGCCAGCAGCTTAGACAGTTACAATGAGCAGTTCTTC	CASSLDSYNEQFF
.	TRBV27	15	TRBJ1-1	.	TGTGCCAGCAGTTTAGGAAGGTACAGGGACACTGAAGCTTTCTTT	CASSLGRYRDTEAFF
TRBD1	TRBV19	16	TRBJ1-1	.	TGTGCCAGCTCATCAGGGGGCGAGATATTGAACACTGAAGCTTTCTTT	CASSSGGEILNTEAFF
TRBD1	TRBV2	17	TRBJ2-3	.	TGTGCCAGCAGTGAATACGGGACAGGGAATAAGGAGGATACGCAGTATTTT	CASSEYGTGNKEDTQYF
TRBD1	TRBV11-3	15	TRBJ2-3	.	TGTGCCAGCAGCCCCGGGACAGGGGGCATAGATACGCAGTATTTT	CASSPGTGGIDTQYF